The T cell receptor beta chain under discussion was sequenced for a study of T-cell reconstitution after alpha-beta-depleted transplantation in children. Overall study results and limits: There were reportedly several hundred expanded graft clones from which alpha-beta T cells came about two months after transplant. Several patients had high TCRbeta diversity at day 60; it came from surviving recipient T cells and thymic progenitors.

Unique molecular identifiers tagged the TCRbeta library. TCRdb itself ran the PCR reads through MiXCR, one entry per CDR3 protein. This table has about 460,000 distinct CDR3 sequences, about 11% appearing once. This clonotype was found many times. Its specificity is unknown. The receptor comes from a child aged 2 to 15 with inherited bone marrow failure, due to receive a stem cell transplant. Sequenced here: PBMCs, sampled before TCRalphabeta/CD19-depleted stem cell transplant.

CDR3 in DNA: TGCGCCAGCAGCCAAGATCCACGGACAGACAATGGCTACACCTTC. This sequence encodes CASSQDPRTDNGYTF. The genes are TRBV4-3 and TRBJ1-2; TRBD1 is a possible D gene (6 bases). This CDR3 region has 15 residues. The V gene's germline CDR1 is LGHNA and CDR2 YSLEER. With 0 bases removed from V and 6 bases from J, the gap between germline ends came to 14 bases.